This is a list of T cell receptor beta chains from one sample in a study of post-analysis software for immune sequencing data. TCRdb re-derived calls from the PCR reads in MiXCR, one entry per CDR3 protein. The sample carries about 760,000 distinct CDR3 sequences, about 32% recorded once. Input material: blood. These receptors originate from a girl between 5 and 17 years old with multiple sclerosis. CDR3s include the opening cysteine and the closing phenylalanine or tryptophan. The order of the fields is V gene, J gene, D gene, CDR3 length, clone size, CDR3 DNA, CDR3 protein. D genes are given only for firm matches. Expanded clones are given a class, and other clones once, few, many or no size at all.

v_call: TRBV9
j_call: TRBJ2-7
d_call: TRBD1
cdr3_length: 14
clone_size: few
cdr3_nt: TGTGCCAGCAGCGTAGCCGGGACAGGAGGTGAGCAGTACTTC
cdr3_aa: CASSVAGTGGEQYF

v_call: TRBV29-1
j_call: TRBJ1-4
d_call: TRBD1
cdr3_length: 15
clone_size: few
cdr3_nt: TGCAGCGCCCGGGACAGGGGGAGCCCTAATGAAAAACTGTTTTTT
cdr3_aa: CSARDRGSPNEKLFF

v_call: TRBV4-1
j_call: TRBJ1-5
d_call: NA
cdr3_length: 12
clone_size: NA
cdr3_nt: TGCGCCAGCAGCCAAGCAAATCAGCCCCAGCATTTT
cdr3_aa: CASSQANQPQHF

v_call: TRBV28
j_call: TRBJ2-5
d_call: NA
cdr3_length: 17
clone_size: NA
cdr3_nt: TGTGCCAGCAGTTCAGCTCCCGGGTCCCTTACCAACAATGAGCAGTACTTC
cdr3_aa: CASSSAPGSLTNNEQYF

v_call: TRBV15
j_call: TRBJ2-7
d_call: NA
cdr3_length: 17
clone_size: NA
cdr3_nt: TGTACCACCAGCAGAGATACATTCAGGGACTGGAAGTACGAGCAGTACTTC
cdr3_aa: CTTSRDTFRDWKYEQYF

v_call: TRBV9
j_call: TRBJ2-1
d_call: TRBD2
cdr3_length: 16
clone_size: NA
cdr3_nt: TGTGCCAGCAGCGTAGCAAAGGGACTCGGGGGGGATGAGCAGTTCTTC
cdr3_aa: CASSVAKGLGGDEQFF

v_call: TRBV7-9
j_call: TRBJ1-1
d_call: NA
cdr3_length: 17
clone_size: NA
cdr3_nt: TGTGCCAGCAGCCCTACTTCCGGGGGGCCAGGGAACACTGAAGCTTTCTTT
cdr3_aa: CASSPTSGGPGNTEAFF

v_call: TRBV7-9
j_call: TRBJ2-5
d_call: NA
cdr3_length: 15
clone_size: NA
cdr3_nt: TGTGCCAGCAGCTTAGGTCCGCAGACCCAAGAGACCCAGTACTTC
cdr3_aa: CASSLGPQTQETQYF

v_call: TRBV9
j_call: TRBJ1-4
d_call: NA
cdr3_length: 14
clone_size: NA
cdr3_nt: TGTGCCAGCAGCGTAGGAGGAACTAATGAAAAACGGTTTTTT
cdr3_aa: CASSVGGTNEKRFF

v_call: TRBV6-5
j_call: TRBJ1-6
d_call: NA
cdr3_length: 14
clone_size: NA
cdr3_nt: TGTGCCAGCAGCCAACAGGGCCCCAATTCACCCCTCCACTTT
cdr3_aa: CASSQQGPNSPLHF

v_call: TRBV6-6
j_call: TRBJ2-3
d_call: TRBD1
cdr3_length: 14
clone_size: NA
cdr3_nt: TGTGCCAGCAATCCCCTAGGGGGCACAGATACGCGGTATTTT
cdr3_aa: CASNPLGGTDTRYF

v_call: TRBV29-1
j_call: TRBJ2-1
d_call: TRBD2
cdr3_length: 13
clone_size: few
cdr3_nt: TGCAGCGCCGTAGGACTAGCGGCGAATGAGCAGTTCTTC
cdr3_aa: CSAVGLAANEQFF

v_call: TRBV29-1
j_call: TRBJ2-7
d_call: TRBD1
cdr3_length: 13
clone_size: few
cdr3_nt: TGCAGCGTCTCCGGGACAGGACCCTTGGAGCAGTACTTC
cdr3_aa: CSVSGTGPLEQYF

v_call: TRBV7-9
j_call: TRBJ2-5
d_call: NA
cdr3_length: 15
clone_size: NA
cdr3_nt: TGTGCCAGCAGCCCCGGGACAACGCCCCAAGAGGCCCAGTACTTC
cdr3_aa: CASSPGTTPQEAQYF

v_call: TRBV20-1
j_call: TRBJ2-5
d_call: TRBD2
cdr3_length: 17
clone_size: NA
cdr3_nt: TGCAGTGCTATTAAGGCCGGACTAGCGGGAGGGGCGGAGACCCAGTACTTC
cdr3_aa: CSAIKAGLAGGAETQYF

v_call: TRBV6-5
j_call: TRBJ1-1
d_call: NA
cdr3_length: 19
clone_size: few
cdr3_nt: TGTGCCAGCAGTTACAGTATTCGGGGGTTCGTGAGAGGTCGGACTGAAGCTTTCTTT
cdr3_aa: CASSYSIRGFVRGRTEAFF

v_call: TRBV15
j_call: TRBJ2-7
d_call: TRBD2
cdr3_length: 14
clone_size: NA
cdr3_nt: TGTGCCACCAGCAGGGTAGCGGGAGGCTACGAGCAGTACTTC
cdr3_aa: CATSRVAGGYEQYF